Shown below are 5 T cell receptor beta chains from a single sample sequenced in a study of somatic mutations in cytotoxic T cells in rheumatoid arthritis. Clones were read by immunoSEQ multiplex PCR, and TCRdb kept only the in-frame ones, dropping some. The sample has fewer than 20,000 clones, 65% to 70% seen once; the top ten hold 18%. The specimen sequenced was CD8+ T cells sorted from blood. The receptors originated from an adult with rheumatoid arthritis.

The chain carries TRBV2 and TRBJ2-6; weak D call: TRBD1 (6 bases). The CDR3 length is 18 residues. Trimming left V 4 bases short and J 0 bases short, with 16 bases between. Germline CDR1 reads SNHLY; CDR2 reads FYNNEI. The CDR3 DNA reads TGTGCCAGCAGTGTGTTTTGGGACACTTTCTCTGGGGCCAACGTCCTGACTTTC. This gives the protein CASSVFWDTFSGANVLTF.

The chain couples TRBV16 to TRBJ1-2; unclear D gene. Trimming cost V 4 bases and J 8 bases, with 14 bases left between them. Per germline, CDR1 KGHSY and CDR2 FQNENV. This CDR3 spans 13 amino acids. In DNA form, the CDR3 reads TGTGCCAGCAGCCCCGCGGGGAGTCGCGGCTACACCTTC. This sequence encodes CASSPAGSRGYTF.

The chain uses TRBV28 and TRBJ1-1; D is unclear. The CDR3 is 15 amino acids. Per germline, CDR1 MDHEN and CDR2 SYDVKM. With 7 bases removed from V and 5 bases from J, the gap between germline ends came to 20 bases. The CDR3 here is CASISIRVLVTEAFF. The CDR3 nucleotides are TGTGCCAGCATTAGCATAAGGGTATTAGTGACTGAAGCTTTCTTT.

This clone was seen a handful of times. The chain combines TRBV9 with TRBJ2-3; 8 bases map to TRBD2. The CDR3 runs 18 residues. Losses at the gene ends were 4 bases for V and 0 bases for J; bases not matched to a gene: 13. Germline lookup yields CDR1 SGDLS and CDR2 YYNGEE. Here the CDR3 reads CASSPPTSGGPSTDTQYF. The CDR3 nucleotides are TGTGCCAGCAGCCCCCCCACGAGCGGGGGACCTAGCACAGATACGCAGTATTTT.

J is TRBJ2-1 and V is TRBV4-3, with D hard to call. Between the trimmed V and J ends, which lost 0 bases and 0 bases, there was a span of 6 bases. The germline CDR1 and CDR2 sequences are LGHNA and YSLEER. The CDR3 spans 15 residues. CDR3 in DNA: TGCGCCAGCAGCCAAGAAGCGAGCTCCTACAATGAGCAGTTCTTC. It codes for CASSQEASSYNEQFF.